The clone carrying this TCR beta chain was seen a few times. What it recognizes is unknown. This specimen belongs to a study of T-cell reconstitution after alpha-beta-depleted transplantation in children. Preparation of the TCRbeta library used unique molecular identifiers. A single record per CDR3 protein comes from TCRdb applying MiXCR to the PCR reads. Of approximately 210,000 distinct CDR3 sequences listed, approximately 17% are singletons. The study's findings and limits: Several hundred graft clones that had expanded were reportedly the source of alpha-beta T cells about two months after transplant. Hyperexpanded clones declined; after one year, newly produced T cells mostly supplied diversity. The high TCRbeta diversity at day 60 in some patients came from surviving recipient T cells and thymic progenitors.

The sequenced sample was PBMCs, mostly from graft donor cells, obtained 360 days after TCRalphabeta/CD19-depleted stem cell transplant. The receptor's source is a male patient under 10 years old who had a stem cell transplant for acute lymphoblastic leukemia, so the T cells may come from the graft donor.

DNA for the CDR3: TGTGCCACCAGCAGAGAGTTCACAGGGAAGCAGTACTTC. As protein: CATSREFTGKQYF. V is TRBV15 and J is TRBJ2-7; a weak D match, TRBD1 (6 bases). The germline V and J ends were trimmed by 0 bases and 8 bases, with 11 bases remaining between them. This CDR3 region has 13 residues. CDR1 and CDR2 from the germline V gene are LNHNV and YYDKDF (reference sequence).